This T cell receptor (beta chain) was captured by sequencing in a study of Tregs in tolerant kidney transplant recipients. Method: immunoSEQ multiplex PCR; TCRdb's copy keeps in-frame clones and lacks some. The repertoire holds approximately 260,000 clones, with about 80% as singletons. Thawed PBMCs were FACS-sorted into unstimulated CD4+CD25+CD127- regulatory T cells, CD4+CD25- non-regulatory cells, CD4 and CD8 cells. This TCR derives from a human donor in good health. Sequenced input: CD4+ T cells from blood.

In nucleotides, the CDR3 is TGTGCCAGTAGTATACGGCAGGCTAATTCACCCCTCCACTTT. This codes for CASSIRQANSPLHF. The V gene is TRBV19, the J gene TRBJ1-6; D gene uncertain. CDR3 size: 14 residues. Trimming pared 2 bases from V and 6 bases from J, leaving 8 bases between. Germline assignment: CDR1 LNHDA and CDR2 SQIVND (reference sequence).